These 19 T cell receptor beta chains were sequenced from one sample in a study of Graves' ophthalmopathy and Graves' hyperthyroidism. RNA transcripts were the source from which TCR beta CDR3 regions were amplified. Second-round multiplex PCR came after first-round RT-PCR with HTBI primers. Each CDR3 protein is one row after TCRdb ran MiXCR on the multiplex PCR reads. The profile shows 300,000 to 400,000 distinct CDR3 sequences, roughly 15% of them singletons. The sample was peripheral blood. Receptors were obtained from an adult man with Graves' ophthalmopathy.

This clonotype was found many times. V is TRBV6-5 and J is TRBJ1-1; 7 bases agree with TRBD1. This CDR3 region has 13 residues. The trim removed 0 bases at V and 11 bases at J, leaving 6 bases unmatched. CDR1 and CDR2 from the germline V gene are MNHEY and SVGAGI. The CDR3, as DNA: TGTGCCAGCAGTTACTCGAAGGGGACAGATGCTTTCTTT. This translates into CASSYSKGTDAFF.

The rearrangement uses TRBV4-2 and TRBJ2-7; 12 nucleotides align to TRBD2. Trimming at V came to 4 bases and at J to 2 bases, leaving 6 bases not matched to a gene. Germline V gene data show CDR1 as LGHNA and CDR2 as YNFKEQ. There are 16 residues in the CDR3. DNA for the CDR3: TGTGCCAGCAGCCTGCCGACTAGCGGGAGTGCCTACGAGCAGTACTTC. Its translation: CASSLPTSGSAYEQYF.

This clonotype was seen many times. The gene calls are TRBV5-1 and TRBJ2-7; a possible D gene is TRBD1 (6 bases). The length of the CDR3 is 14 residues. The V end was cut by 0 bases, the J end by 3 bases, with 10 bases between. The germline V gene encodes CDR1 SGHRS and CDR2 YFSETQ. The DNA of the CDR3 is TGCGCCAGCAGCTTGGTGATAGGGGGCTACGAGCAGTACTTC. It yields the protein CASSLVIGGYEQYF.

This clonotype was seen ten or more times. The chain has TRBV12-3 or TRBV12-4 and TRBJ2-2, with TRBD2 identical over 13 bases. The CDR3 extends over 14 amino acids. V gave up 7 bases and J gave up 6 bases; unmatched junction bases: 2. DNA of the CDR3: TGTGCCAGCAAAGGGACTAGCGGGGCCGGGGAGCTGTTTTTT. This translates into CASKGTSGAGELFF.

This clonotype was counted ten times or more. V usage is TRBV5-6 and J usage is TRBJ1-2, with TRBD1 matching 8 bases. CDR3 length: 15 amino acids. In germline, CDR1 is SGHDT, CDR2 YYEEEE. J was trimmed by 1 base and V by 2 bases; bases with no gene match: 4. The CDR3 sequence: CASSFMDRVNYGYTF. The CDR3 DNA reads as TGTGCCAGCAGCTTTATGGACAGGGTTAACTATGGCTACACCTTC.

This clonotype occurred many times. The chain couples TRBV28 to TRBJ1-2, with a weak D call TRBD1 (5 bases). V lost 5 bases, J lost 3 bases, and 16 bases lay in between. CDR1 and CDR2 from the germline V gene are MDHEN and SYDVKM. The CDR3 loop spans 15 amino acids. The CDR3 DNA sequence: TGTGCCAGCAGTATAATCAGGGTATTCGACTATGGCTACACCTTC. Amino acid sequence: CASSIIRVFDYGYTF.

This clonotype was seen repeatedly, ten times or more. V gene TRBV9 combines with J gene TRBJ1-2, with D maybe TRBD1 (5 bases). The germline gives CDR1 SGDLS, CDR2 YYNGEE. This CDR3 comprises 15 residues. The V end lost 7 bases, the J end lost 7 bases, and 23 bases lay between the germline ends. CDR3 nucleotide sequence: TGTGCCAGCCGCCGCTCCGGGTCACAGGTCGGTGGCTACACCTTC. As protein: CASRRSGSQVGGYTF. The variable domain in full, with the rest retrieved from reference TRBV9 and TRBJ1-2, is DSGVTQTPKHLITATGQRVTLRCSPRSGDLSVYWYQQSLDQGLQFLIQYYNGEERAKGNILERFSAQQFPDLHSELNLSSLELGDSALYFCASRRSGSQVGGYTFGSGTRLTVV.

This clonotype was found many times. V and J are TRBV20-1 and TRBJ2-7; 10 bases align to TRBD2. Germline CDR1 and CDR2: DFQATT and SNEGSKA (reference sequence). The V segment lost 7 bases and the J segment 2 bases; nucleotides outside the gene matches: 11. This CDR3 is 15 amino acids long. The CDR3 loop is CSVGGRTSGAYEQYF. The CDR3, as DNA: TGCAGTGTGGGCGGCCGTACTAGCGGGGCCTACGAGCAGTACTTC.

This clonotype was picked up many times. Written as DNA, the CDR3 is TGCAGTGCTAGAGACGGACAGGGCCGATGGAACACTGAAGCTTTCTTT. It translates to CSARDGQGRWNTEAFF. This chain links TRBV20-1 with TRBJ1-1; 8 nucleotides align to TRBD1. Germline V lookup: CDR1 DFQATT, CDR2 SNEGSKA (reference sequence). This CDR3 contains 16 residues. The V segment lost 0 bases and the J segment 1 base; nucleotides outside the gene matches: 7.

The rearrangement joins TRBV20-1 to TRBJ1-1, with D perhaps matching TRBD1 (6 bases). V lost 0 bases and J 0 bases, leaving 11 bases between the germline ends. This CDR3 comprises 15 residues. Germline V gene data show CDR1 as DFQATT and CDR2 as SNEGSKA (reference sequence). The CDR3 loop is CSARDAYRVNTEAFF. The CDR3 DNA reads as TGCAGTGCTAGAGATGCGTACAGGGTGAACACTGAAGCTTTCTTT.

This clonotype showed up many times. The chain links TRBV6-5 to TRBJ1-5; 7 nucleotides agree with TRBD1. CDR3 length equals 17 residues. Trimming cost V 11 bases and J 6 bases; bases outside gene matches: 22. Looked up from germline, CDR1 is MNHEY and CDR2 is SVGAGI. The CDR3 region is CASDQHDRESVGQPQHF. The CDR3 region has the DNA TGTGCCTCGGACCAGCATGACAGGGAATCGGTCGGTCAGCCCCAGCATTTT.

The sample holds many counts of this clonotype. V usage is TRBV6-5 and J usage is TRBJ2-7; tentatively, D is TRBD1 (5 bases). The CDR3 is 15 amino acids. The germline gives CDR1 MNHEY, CDR2 SVGAGI. The V end was cut by 0 bases, the J end by 2 bases, with 11 bases between. The CDR3 DNA reads TGTGCCAGCAGTTACTCGACAGTTTCGGCCTACGAGCAGTACTTC. Residues: CASSYSTVSAYEQYF.

This clonotype was observed at least ten times. The CDR3: CSVVESNTGELFF. In nucleotides, the CDR3 is TGCAGCGTTGTGGAGTCGAACACCGGGGAGCTGTTTTTT. The chain combines TRBV29-1 with TRBJ2-2, with unresolved D. V lost 4 bases and J 0 bases, leaving 6 bases between the germline ends. Germline CDR1 reads SQVTM; CDR2 reads ANQGSEA. This CDR3 has 13 amino acids.

This clonotype was seen many times. The chain recombines TRBV12-3 or TRBV12-4 with TRBJ2-5, with D tentatively TRBD2 (6 bases). V lost 5 bases to trimming and J lost 2 bases, with 15 bases between them. CDR3 length: 15 amino acids. Written as DNA, the CDR3 is TGTGCCAGCAGTAAGCGGGCAAGCATACAAGAGACCCAGTACTTC. Translating gives CASSKRASIQETQYF.

This clonotype has ten or more counts. V is TRBV19 and J is TRBJ2-7; TRBD1 aligns across 8 bases. The germline V gene has CDR1 LNHDA and CDR2 SQIVND (reference sequence). J gave up 2 bases and V 3 bases, and 3 bases lay outside the gene matches. The CDR3 length is 14 residues. DNA of the CDR3: TGTGCCAGTAGTATCCCAGGGGGCGCCTACGAGCAGTACTTC. Translating gives CASSIPGGAYEQYF. The entire variable domain, with the rest obtained from reference TRBV19 and TRBJ2-7, is as follows: DGGITQSPKYLFRKEGQNVTLSCEQNLNHDAMYWYRQDPGQGLRLIYYSQIVNDFQKGDIAEGYSVSREKKESFPLTVTSAQKNPTAFYLCASSIPGGAYEQYFGPGTRLTVT.

This clonotype was seen ten or more times. The chain is built from TRBV6-6 and TRBJ1-1; TRBD1 is a possible D gene (6 bases). This CDR3 contains 13 residues. The V gene's germline CDR1 is MNHNY and CDR2 SVGAGI (reference sequence). The V gene lost 6 bases and the J gene lost 1 base, with 9 bases spanning the gap. CDR3 sequence (DNA): TGTGCCAGCAGCAAGGACAGGAACACTGAAGCTTTCTTT. This codes for CASSKDRNTEAFF.

Ten or more counts support this clonotype. The chain has TRBV28 and TRBJ2-7; maybe TRBD1 (6 bases). Germline CDR1 and CDR2: MDHEN and SYDVKM. The CDR3 is 15 residues long. Trimming took 6 bases from V and 0 from J, leaving 15 bases between them. The CDR3 reads CASSPRQANSYEQYF. The CDR3 bases are TGTGCCAGCAGCCCCAGACAGGCCAACTCCTACGAGCAGTACTTC.

This clonotype was seen at least ten times. V gene TRBV29-1 combines with J gene TRBJ1-1, with 7 bases identical to TRBD1. V trimming: 7 bases; J trimming: 4 bases; junction bases outside the gene matches: 15. Germline CDR1 is SQVTM and CDR2 is ANQGSEA. The CDR3 covers 15 residues. This CDR3 reads CSGEKSGGRGTEAFF. The DNA for the CDR3 is TGCAGCGGGGAAAAATCAGGGGGTCGTGGCACTGAAGCTTTCTTT.

This clonotype was found many times. This chain connects TRBV7-2 to TRBJ1-6, with TRBD1 identical over 7 bases. CDR1 SGHTA and CDR2 FQGNSA come from the germline V gene. After removal of 5 bases from V and 0 bases from J, the junction contained 4 bases not matched to a gene. The CDR3 totals 16 residues. CDR3 residues: CASSPNRGSYNSPLHF. CDR3 DNA sequence: TGTGCCAGCAGCCCAAACAGGGGCTCCTATAATTCACCCCTCCACTTT.